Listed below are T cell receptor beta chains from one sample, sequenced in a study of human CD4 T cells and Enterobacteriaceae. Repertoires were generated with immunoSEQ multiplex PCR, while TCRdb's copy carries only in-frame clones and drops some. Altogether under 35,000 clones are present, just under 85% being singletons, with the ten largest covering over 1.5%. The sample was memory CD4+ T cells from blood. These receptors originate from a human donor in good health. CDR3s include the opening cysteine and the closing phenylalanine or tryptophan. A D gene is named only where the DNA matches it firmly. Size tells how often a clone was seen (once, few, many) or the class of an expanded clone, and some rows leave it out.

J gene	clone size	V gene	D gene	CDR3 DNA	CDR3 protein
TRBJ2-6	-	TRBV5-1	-	TGCGCCAGCAGCTTGCAATCCTCTGGGGCCAACGTCCTGACTTTC	CASSLQSSGANVLTF
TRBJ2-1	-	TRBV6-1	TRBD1	TGTGCCAGCAGTGAATTGGGACAGGGGTTAGGGGAGCAGTTCTTC	CASSELGQGLGEQFF
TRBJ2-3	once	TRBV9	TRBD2	TGTGCCAGCAGCCGCAGCGGGAGGGCCGGGGGAGATACGCAGTATTTT	CASSRSGRAGGDTQYF
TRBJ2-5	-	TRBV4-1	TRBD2	TGCGCCAGCAGCCAAGATCGACTAGCGGGAGAGACCCAGTACTTC	CASSQDRLAGETQYF
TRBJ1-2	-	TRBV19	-	TGTGCCACTAAAACGAATCCGGGGGGTAACTATGGCTACACCTTC	CATKTNPGGNYGYTF
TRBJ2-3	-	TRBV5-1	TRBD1	TGCGCCAGCAGCTATGACAGGGGAGGAGATACGCAGTATTTT	CASSYDRGGDTQYF
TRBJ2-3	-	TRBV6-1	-	TGTGCCAGCTCGGCTCGCACAGATACGCAGTATTTT	CASSARTDTQYF
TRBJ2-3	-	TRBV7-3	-	TGTGCCAGCAGCTTAGATACGCAGTATTTT	CASSLDTQYF
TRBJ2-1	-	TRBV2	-	TGTGCCAGCAGTGACGGGGATAGCCCCCCGGGGAATGAGCAGTTCTTC	CASSDGDSPPGNEQFF
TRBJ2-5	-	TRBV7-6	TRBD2	TGTGCCAGCAGCTCGACTAGCGGGAGGAATTGGGAGACCCAGTACTTC	CASSSTSGRNWETQYF
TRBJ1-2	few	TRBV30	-	TGTGCCTGGGTCAGGGAGCGGGATGGCAACTATGGCTACACCTTC	CAWVRERDGNYGYTF
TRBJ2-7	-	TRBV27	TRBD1	TGTGCCAGCAGCCTGAGAACAGGGGCCCCCTACGAGCAGTACTTC	CASSLRTGAPYEQYF
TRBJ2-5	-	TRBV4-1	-	TGCGCCAGCGGCACACCTCCACTAACAGAGACCCAGTACTTC	CASGTPPLTETQYF
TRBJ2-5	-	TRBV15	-	TGTGCCACCAGCAGAGGGTCCCAAGAGACCCAGTACTTC	CATSRGSQETQYF
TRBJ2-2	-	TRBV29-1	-	TGCAGCGTTGGGCGCAACACCGGGGAGCTGTTTTTT	CSVGRNTGELFF
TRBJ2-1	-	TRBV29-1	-	TGCAGCGTTGCCCCCCTCACTCGGGAGGAGCAGTTCTTC	CSVAPLTREEQFF
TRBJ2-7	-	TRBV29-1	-	TGCAGCTCATACTCAGGGGACGAGCAGTACTTC	CSSYSGDEQYF
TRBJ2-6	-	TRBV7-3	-	TGTGCCAGCAGCTTTTCCAGGGTGAGCTCTGGGGCCAACGTCCTGACTTTC	CASSFSRVSSGANVLTF
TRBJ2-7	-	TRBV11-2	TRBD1	TGTGCCAGCTCCACCGGGACAGGGTTGTTCAGCGAGCAGTACTTC	CASSTGTGLFSEQYF
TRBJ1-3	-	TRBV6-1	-	TGTGCCAGCAGTCCCCGGGCCGCAGCCGGAAACACCATATATTTT	CASSPRAAAGNTIYF
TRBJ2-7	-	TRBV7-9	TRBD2	TGTGCCAGCGGCCAGACTAGCGGGAGAGGTCGCTACGAGCAGTACTTC	CASGQTSGRGRYEQYF
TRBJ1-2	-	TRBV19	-	TGTGCCAGTAGTGTGAGCTTCAGCCGGTTCTATGGCTACACCTTC	CASSVSFSRFYGYTF
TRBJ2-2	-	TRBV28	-	TGTGCCTCTTTGCGCGGGGAAACCGCCGGGGAGCTGTTTTTT	CASLRGETAGELFF
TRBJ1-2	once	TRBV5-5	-	TGTGCCAGCAGCTTGGTAACTGACGGTAACTATGGCTACACCTTC	CASSLVTDGNYGYTF
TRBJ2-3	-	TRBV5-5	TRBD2	TGTGCCAGCAGCTCCCGGGCACGGGAGGGGGACGGCACAGATACGCAGTATTTT	CASSSRAREGDGTDTQYF
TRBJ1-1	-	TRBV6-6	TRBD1	TGTGCCAGCAGTTTACAGGGGGCGAACACTGAAGCTTTCTTT	CASSLQGANTEAFF
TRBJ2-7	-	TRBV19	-	TGTGCCAGTTCTAAAATGAAGGGGTACGAGCAGTACTTC	CASSKMKGYEQYF
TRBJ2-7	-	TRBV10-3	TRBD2	TGTGCCATCAGCCCAACGGGAGGTATGACTTCCCAGTACGAGCAGTACTTC	CAISPTGGMTSQYEQYF
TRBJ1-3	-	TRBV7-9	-	TGTGCCAGCAGCCCTGACCGGGATGGTACCAGAAACACCATATATTTT	CASSPDRDGTRNTIYF
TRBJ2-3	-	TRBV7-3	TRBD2	TGTGCCAGCAGCCGTTCCAGGCGGGAGCCAGATACGCAGTATTTT	CASSRSRREPDTQYF
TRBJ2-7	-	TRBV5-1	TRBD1	TGCGCCAGCAGCTTGGGAGGGGGCTTGGGCTCCTACGAGCAGTACTTC	CASSLGGGLGSYEQYF
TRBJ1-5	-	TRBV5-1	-	TGCGCCAGCAGCCCCGGGACACAAATGAATCAGCCCCAGCATTTT	CASSPGTQMNQPQHF
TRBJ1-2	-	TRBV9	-	TGTGCCAGCAGCGTAGCACCGGTGGGGGGGACGAACTATGGCTACACCTTC	CASSVAPVGGTNYGYTF
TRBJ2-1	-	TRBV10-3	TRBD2	TGTGCCATCAGCCTTGGGACTAGCGGGACGGATGAGCAGTTCTTC	CAISLGTSGTDEQFF
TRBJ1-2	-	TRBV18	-	TGTGCCAGCTCACCACTCCCGGAAGGAGCTAACTATGGCTACACCTTC	CASSPLPEGANYGYTF
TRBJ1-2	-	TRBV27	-	TGTGCCAGCAGCCCCCGGCGCGTGGGAGGCTACACCTTC	CASSPRRVGGYTF
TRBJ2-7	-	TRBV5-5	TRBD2	TGTGCCAGCAGCCGACTAGCGGGAGGATCGCGGGAGCAGTACTTC	CASSRLAGGSREQYF